This T cell receptor (beta chain) was retrieved from a study of beta chain features in type 1 diabetes. Isolated RNA was reverse transcribed in full, so expressed TCRB transcripts were sequenced. TCRdb keeps only in-frame clones here, not all; method: immunoSEQ multiplex PCR. The sample yields 350,000 to 450,000 clones, approximately 13% seen once. This clone was observed a few times. V lost 2 bases and J lost 2, with 10 bases in between. This CDR3 contains 14 residues. In germline, CDR1 is MNHEY, CDR2 SMNVEV (reference sequence). V and J are TRBV27 and TRBJ2-7; tentatively, D is TRBD1 or TRBD2 (5 bases each). This sequence originates from a man aged 25 to 45 in good health. Sample: naive CD4+ T cells from blood. The CDR3 nucleotides are TGTGCCAGCAGTTTAGGGACGGCGCCCTACGAGCAGTACTTC. Translating gives CASSLGTAPYEQYF.